This T cell receptor (beta chain) was recovered during a study of a mutant IDH1 vaccine in newly diagnosed glioma. About the study: Treated patients showed a male proportion of about 60%, a female proportion of 37.5%, and a mean age of approximately 40 years. Before enrollment, patients got radiotherapy alone, temozolomide alone, or mostly the combination. Study results and caveats: Seemingly, top peripheral T cell clonotype changes bore no relation to pseudoprogression.

Some clones are missing from TCRdb's copy, which holds only in-frame ones; the method was immunoSEQ multiplex PCR. In the table there are 20,000 to 25,000 clones, roughly three quarters of which are singletons. For this clone: Its antigen is unknown.

The time point was: week 11, during vaccination. Topical imiquimod accompanied each vaccine dose, which consisted of 300 ug of mutant IDH1 20-mer peptide. The source was peripheral blood mononuclear cells (PBMCs), collected from a glioma patient whose treatment included an IDH1 peptide vaccine. This TCR came from a man between 18 and 29 years old with glioma. Some clones in this sample may be carry-over from other donors' samples.

The CDR3 reads CASSYEGGGMTEAFF. Written as DNA, the CDR3 is TGTGCCAGCAGTTACGAGGGTGGAGGGATGACTGAAGCTTTCTTT. This chain links TRBV6-5 with TRBJ1-1; D is unresolved. In germline, CDR1 is MNHEY, CDR2 SVGAGI. The V and J ends lost 2 bases and 5 bases respectively, with 15 bases between them. This CDR3 is built from 15 residues.